These T cell receptor beta chains were read from a single sample in a study of blood T cells in healthy people across ages. TCRdb re-called the 5' RACE reads through MiXCR, storing one row per CDR3 protein. The sample holds 750,000 to 1,000,000 distinct CDR3 sequences, about 29% seen once. The same data also went into a second study, on T cells of mothers and their children.

Source material: blood. These receptors all come from a woman in her 40s in good health. Both conserved end residues are part of each CDR3. D genes are given only for firm matches. Only some rows state a clone size, as once, few, many or a class for expanded clones.

abundance	v_gene	d_gene	j_gene	CDR3aa	CDR3nt
.	TRBV7-3	TRBD1	TRBJ1-2	CASSLMAGQGHGYTF	TGTGCCAGCAGCTTAATGGCGGGACAGGGGCATGGCTACACCTTC
.	TRBV28	TRBD1	TRBJ1-2	CASSFGGQGVSSYGYTF	TGTGCCAGCAGTTTTGGCGGACAGGGTGTCTCGTCCTATGGCTACACCTTC
few	TRBV5-5	.	TRBJ2-3	CASSGLPEPHTDTQYF	TGTGCCAGCAGCGGCCTACCTGAACCCCACACAGATACGCAGTATTTT
many	TRBV20-1	TRBD1	TRBJ1-2	CSASRGQGYGYTF	TGCAGTGCTAGCCGGGGACAGGGCTATGGCTACACCTTC
many	TRBV7-3	.	TRBJ1-2	CASSSQGMRGYTF	TGTGCCAGCAGCAGCCAGGGGATGCGGGGCTACACCTTC
few	TRBV4-3	.	TRBJ2-3	CASSQEGSDTQYF	TGCGCCAGCAGCCAAGAAGGGTCAGATACGCAGTATTTT
many	TRBV19	.	TRBJ2-7	CASSIRGAANEQYF	TGTGCCAGTAGTATTAGGGGGGCGGCAAACGAGCAGTACTTC
few	TRBV18	.	TRBJ2-5	CASSLNRKQETQYF	TGTGCCAGCTCACTGAACCGAAAACAAGAGACCCAGTACTTC
few	TRBV28	TRBD1	TRBJ1-2	CASSKDRAWDGYTF	TGTGCCAGCAGTAAGGACAGGGCTTGGGATGGCTACACCTTC
.	TRBV10-3	TRBD1	TRBJ2-3	CATSEPLRQGEQYF	TGTGCCACCAGTGAGCCTCTAAGGCAGGGGGAGCAGTATTTT
.	TRBV7-2	.	TRBJ2-2	CASTEVRYTGELFF	TGTGCCAGCACCGAAGTGAGGTACACCGGGGAGCTGTTTTTT
.	TRBV5-1	.	TRBJ2-7	CASSLRDSTSYEQYF	TGCGCCAGCAGCTTGAGGGACTCGACTTCCTACGAGCAGTACTTC
few	TRBV15	.	TRBJ2-7	CATSKLGGGYEQYF	TGTGCCACCAGCAAGCTAGGGGGGGGCTACGAGCAGTACTTC
.	TRBV6-5	.	TRBJ2-7	CASSTSGTESYEQYF	TGTGCCAGCAGTACCTCGGGGACCGAGTCCTACGAGCAGTACTTC
.	TRBV19	.	TRBJ1-4	CASIGQFNEKLFF	TGTGCCAGTATCGGACAGTTCAATGAAAAACTGTTTTTT
few	TRBV5-1	TRBD1	TRBJ2-2	CASSLDRGANTGELFF	TGCGCCAGCAGCTTGGACAGGGGAGCGAACACCGGGGAGCTGTTTTTT
.	TRBV5-1	.	TRBJ2-2	CASSLVPGVNTGERFF	TGCGCCAGCAGCTTGGTTCCAGGCGTGAACACCGGGGAGCGGTTTTTT
.	TRBV25-1	.	TRBJ1-2	CASKGGGGPNYGYTF	TGTGCCAGCAAGGGGGGGGGAGGCCCTAACTATGGCTACACCTTC
few	TRBV6-7	.	TRBJ2-7	CASSYRATRSYEQYF	TGTGCCAGCAGTTACCGGGCCACCCGCTCCTACGAGCAGTACTTC
.	TRBV28	.	TRBJ2-1	CASSFMLASEQFF	TGTGCCAGCAGTTTTATGCTAGCGAGTGAGCAGTTCTTC
.	TRBV28	TRBD1	TRBJ2-4	CTSRGQGAKNIQYF	TGTACCAGCAGAGGACAGGGAGCCAAAAACATTCAGTACTTC
few	TRBV5-1	.	TRBJ2-7	CASSLGRSDEQYF	TGCGCCAGCAGCTTGGGGAGGTCCGACGAGCAGTACTTC
few	TRBV4-2	.	TRBJ1-2	CASSQDQGGTNYGYTF	TGTGCCAGCAGCCAAGATCAAGGGGGGACTAACTATGGCTACACCTTC
many	TRBV5-1	.	TRBJ1-4	CASSLQGPNEKLFF	TGCGCCAGCAGCTTACAGGGTCCTAATGAAAAACTGTTTTTT
.	TRBV18	.	TRBJ2-3	CASGSGATTDTQYF	TGTGCCAGCGGTTCAGGGGCGACCACAGATACGCAGTATTTT
few	TRBV5-1	.	TRBJ1-1	CASSLAEGHDTEAFF	TGCGCCAGCAGCTTGGCCGAGGGGCACGACACTGAAGCTTTCTTT
many	TRBV20-1	.	TRBJ2-5	CSAPNGQVAETQYF	TGCAGTGCCCCGAACGGGCAGGTAGCAGAGACCCAGTACTTC
few	TRBV3-1	TRBD1	TRBJ1-1	CASSFRTGMAEAFF	TGTGCCAGCAGCTTCCGGACAGGGATGGCTGAAGCTTTCTTT
many	TRBV29-1	TRBD1	TRBJ1-2	CSALQGANEGYTF	TGCAGCGCATTACAGGGGGCGAATGAAGGCTACACCTTC
.	TRBV29-1	TRBD1	TRBJ1-2	CSVLMGQNYGYTF	TGCAGCGTTCTTATGGGACAGAACTATGGCTACACCTTC
many	TRBV20-1	.	TRBJ1-1	CSARVETFSINTEAFF	TGCAGTGCTAGAGTAGAGACTTTTTCTATCAACACTGAAGCTTTCTTT
few	TRBV2	TRBD1	TRBJ1-2	CASSFGTDNYGYTF	TGTGCCAGCAGCTTCGGGACAGATAACTATGGCTACACCTTC
few	TRBV28	.	TRBJ2-6	CASSLVGTPVSGANVLTF	TGTGCCAGCAGTTTAGTCGGGACTCCCGTCTCTGGGGCCAACGTCCTGACTTTC
.	TRBV9	TRBD2	TRBJ2-5	CASSAGGKETQYF	TGTGCCAGCAGTGCGGGGGGGAAAGAGACCCAGTACTTC
few	TRBV7-2	TRBD1	TRBJ2-5	CASSTGQVGGQTQYF	TGTGCCAGCAGCACGGGACAGGTCGGGGGACAGACCCAGTACTTC
many	TRBV28	.	TRBJ2-7	CASSIDSSYEQYF	TGTGCCAGCAGTATAGACAGCTCCTACGAGCAGTACTTC
.	TRBV5-1	.	TRBJ2-5	CASSLVVRAFSQETQYF	TGCGCCAGCAGCTTGGTCGTCAGGGCGTTCTCCCAAGAGACCCAGTACTTC